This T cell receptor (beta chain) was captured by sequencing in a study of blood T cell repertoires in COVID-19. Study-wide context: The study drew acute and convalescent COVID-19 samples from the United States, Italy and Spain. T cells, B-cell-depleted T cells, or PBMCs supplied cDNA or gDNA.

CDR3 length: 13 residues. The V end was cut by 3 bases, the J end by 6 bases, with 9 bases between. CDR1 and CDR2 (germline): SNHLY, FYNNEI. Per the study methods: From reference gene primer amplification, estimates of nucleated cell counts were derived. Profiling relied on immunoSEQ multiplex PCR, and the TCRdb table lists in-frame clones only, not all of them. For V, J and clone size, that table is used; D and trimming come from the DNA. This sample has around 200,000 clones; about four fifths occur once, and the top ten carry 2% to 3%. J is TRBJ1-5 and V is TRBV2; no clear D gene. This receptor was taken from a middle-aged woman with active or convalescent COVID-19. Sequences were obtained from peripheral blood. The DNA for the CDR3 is TGTGCCAGCAGTGATAACCCCGGTCAGCCCCAGCATTTT. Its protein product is CASSDNPGQPQHF.